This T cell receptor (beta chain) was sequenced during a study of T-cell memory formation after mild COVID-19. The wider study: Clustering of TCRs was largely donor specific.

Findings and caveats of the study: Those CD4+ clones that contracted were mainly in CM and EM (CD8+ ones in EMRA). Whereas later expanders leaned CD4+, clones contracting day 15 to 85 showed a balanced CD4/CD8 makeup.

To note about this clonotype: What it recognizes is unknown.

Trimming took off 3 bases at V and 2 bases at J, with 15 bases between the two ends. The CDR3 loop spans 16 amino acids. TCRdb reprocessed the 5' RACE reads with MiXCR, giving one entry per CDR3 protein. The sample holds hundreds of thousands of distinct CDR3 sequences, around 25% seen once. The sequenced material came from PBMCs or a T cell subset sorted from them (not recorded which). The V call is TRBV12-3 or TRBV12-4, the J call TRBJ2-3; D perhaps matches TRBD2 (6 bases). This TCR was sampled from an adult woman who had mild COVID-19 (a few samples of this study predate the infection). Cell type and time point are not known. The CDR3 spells CASSFSGRSTTDTQYF. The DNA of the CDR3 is TGTGCCAGCAGTTTTAGCGGCAGATCCACCACAGATACGCAGTATTTT.